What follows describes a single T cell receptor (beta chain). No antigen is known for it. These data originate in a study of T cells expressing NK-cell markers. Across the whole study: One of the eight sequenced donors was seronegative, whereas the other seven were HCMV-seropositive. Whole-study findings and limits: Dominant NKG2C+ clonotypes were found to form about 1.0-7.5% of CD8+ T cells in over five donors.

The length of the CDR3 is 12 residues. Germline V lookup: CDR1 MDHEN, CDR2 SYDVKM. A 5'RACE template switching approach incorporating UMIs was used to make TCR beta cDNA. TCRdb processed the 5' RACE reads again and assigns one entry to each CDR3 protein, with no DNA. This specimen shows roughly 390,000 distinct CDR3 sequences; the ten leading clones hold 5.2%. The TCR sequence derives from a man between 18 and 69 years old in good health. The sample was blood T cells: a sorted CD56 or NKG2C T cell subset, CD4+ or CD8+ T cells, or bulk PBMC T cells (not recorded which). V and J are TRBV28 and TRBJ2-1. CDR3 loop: CASSSQSRAKFF.